The 19 T cell receptor beta chains reported below all come from one sample, sequenced in a study of shared clonotypes between healthy human individuals. TCRdb's table, derived via immunoSEQ multiplex PCR, lists solely in-frame clones and lacks some. The repertoire holds about 2.4 million clones, with over 85% as singletons. Material for sequencing was naive CD4+ T cells from PBMCs. Subset: CD45RA+ positively selected. The origin of the receptors is a man aged 18-30 years in good health. Some clones in this sample may be carry-over from other donors' samples.

Here the CDR3 reads CASSRIYEQYF. The CDR3 DNA reads as TGTGCCAGCAGCAGAATCTACGAGCAGTACTTC. The V gene is TRBV11-2, the J gene TRBJ2-7; D unclear. This CDR3 is built from 11 residues. Germline loops: CDR1 SGHAT, CDR2 FQNNGV. With 5 bases removed from V and 3 bases from J, the gap between germline ends came to 5 bases.

The chain employs TRBV5-6 and TRBJ1-5; D call uncertain. V gave up 4 bases and J gave up 4 bases, with 9 bases separating them. The germline CDR1 and CDR2 sequences are SGHDT and YYEEEE. The CDR3 has 13 residues. The CDR3 sequence is CASSPSGNQPQHF. The CDR3 nucleotides are TGTGCCAGCAGCCCCTCGGGGAATCAGCCCCAGCATTTT.

The chain uses TRBV5-1 and TRBJ2-5; TRBD2 matches 10 bases. The CDR3 runs to 18 residues. From germline, CDR1 is SGHRS and CDR2 YFSETQ. V lost 4 bases and J lost 4; bases outside the gene matches: 16. CDR3 sequence reads: CASSLRSKSGRGTETQYF. As DNA, the CDR3 is TGCGCCAGCAGCCTCAGGTCGAAAAGCGGGAGGGGGACAGAGACCCAGTACTTC.

The chain carries TRBV18 and TRBJ2-5; 8 nucleotides line up with TRBD1. The CDR3 is 16 amino acids. V was pared by 4 bases and J by 4 bases, with 11 bases of the junction left unmatched. Germline-derived CDR1 and CDR2 are KGHSH and LQKENI. CDR3 sequence reads: CASSLLATGVRETQYF. DNA for the CDR3: TGTGCCAGCTCACTTCTGGCGACAGGGGTTAGAGAGACCCAGTACTTC.

As for this clone: The same CDR3 is also encoded by other DNA sequences in this sample. The chain combines TRBV28 with TRBJ2-4, with unresolved D. V was clipped by 3 bases and J by 0 bases, with 6 bases between them. This CDR3 region has 14 residues. CDR1 is MDHEN and CDR2 is SYDVKM in the germline V gene. The CDR3 DNA sequence: TGTGCCAGCAGTTTCCGACTAGCCAAAAACATTCAGTACTTC. This encodes CASSFRLAKNIQYF.

The chain couples TRBV5-1 to TRBJ1-3; 9 bases fit TRBD1. With V trimmed by 4 bases and J by 3 bases, 8 bases remained unmatched. This CDR3 is 16 amino acids long. Germline lookup yields CDR1 SGHRS and CDR2 YFSETQ. The DNA for the CDR3 is TGCGCCAGCAGCCCTTCCACAGGGGGCTTTGGAAACACCATATATTTT. Its translation is CASSPSTGGFGNTIYF.

The chain links TRBV9 to TRBJ2-5; D is unclear. CDR3 length: 16 residues. The ends were cut back, 4 bases at V and 6 bases at J, with 22 bases in the middle. Per the germline V gene, CDR1 is SGDLS and CDR2 is YYNGEE. The CDR3 DNA sequence: TGTGCCAGCAGCCCCCGCCTCATCTACTCGACGCAGACCCAGTACTTC. Its protein product is CASSPRLIYSTQTQYF.

The chain links TRBV19 to TRBJ1-5; the match to TRBD1 covers 9 bases. CDR1 LNHDA and CDR2 SQIVND come from the germline V gene (reference sequence). This CDR3 spans 14 amino acids. V shed 6 bases, J shed 4 bases, and the junction held 4 bases outside the gene matches. CDR3 loop: CASRRGQGNQPQHF. The CDR3, as DNA: TGTGCCAGTAGGCGGGGACAGGGTAATCAGCCCCAGCATTTT. Full variable domain (missing parts from reference TRBV19 and TRBJ1-5): DGGITQSPKYLFRKEGQNVTLSCEQNLNHDAMYWYRQDPGQGLRLIYYSQIVNDFQKGDIAEGYSVSREKKESFPLTVTSAQKNPTAFYLCASRRGQGNQPQHFGDGTRLSIL.

The sample holds one count of this clone. Written as DNA, the CDR3 is TGTGCCAGCAGTTATCAAACCGAAGAGGACGAGCAGTACTTC. This codes for CASSYQTEEDEQYF. This chain uses TRBV6-6 with TRBJ2-7; unclear D gene. This CDR3 has 14 amino acids. V gave up 3 bases and J gave up 5 bases, with 14 bases separating them. CDR1 and CDR2 (germline): MNHNY, SVGAGI (reference sequence).

This sequence joins TRBV11-3 and TRBJ2-5; a weak D match, TRBD2 (5 bases). V lost 3 bases and J 7 bases, leaving 15 bases between the germline ends. Per the germline V gene, CDR1 is SGHNT and CDR2 is YENEEA. The CDR3 runs to 14 residues. The CDR3 sequence: CASSLSTDAGTQYF. CDR3 coding DNA: TGTGCCAGCAGCTTGTCGACCGACGCGGGGACCCAGTACTTC.

The chain couples TRBV28 to TRBJ2-3; TRBD2 matches 8 bases. The CDR3 consists of 18 residues. V gave up 6 bases and J gave up 1 base; unmatched junction bases: 15. Germline V lookup: CDR1 MDHEN, CDR2 SYDVKM. Written as DNA, the CDR3 is TGTGCCAGCAGCCCCCAAGCGGGAGCGGTGAAGCGCACAGATACGCAGTATTTT. Its translation is CASSPQAGAVKRTDTQYF.

The genes are TRBV25-1 and TRBJ2-1, with D possibly being TRBD1 or TRBD2 (5 bases each). This CDR3 is built from 16 residues. Germline loops: CDR1 MGHDK, CDR2 SYGVNS. V dropped 5 bases and J dropped 2 bases, with 16 bases sitting between them. Here the CDR3 DNA reads TGTGCCAGCAGTTCGACTACGGGGCGCGCCTACAATGAGCAGTTCTTC. Encoded protein: CASSSTTGRAYNEQFF.

This clone has only one observation. V and J are TRBV29-1 and TRBJ1-1, with 8 bases identical to TRBD1. Germline V gene data show CDR1 as SQVTM and CDR2 as ANQGSEA. V was pared by 6 bases and J by 8 bases, with 5 bases of the junction left unmatched. The CDR3 extends over 11 amino acids. The chain's CDR3 is CSVGGDREAFF. The DNA of the CDR3 is TGCAGCGTGGGGGGGGACAGGGAAGCTTTCTTT.

The chain couples TRBV11-2 to TRBJ1-4; a possible D gene is TRBD1 (6 bases). Germline V lookup: CDR1 SGHAT, CDR2 FQNNGV. The CDR3 has 13 residues. The CDR3 DNA sequence: TGTGCAACGAGCCACAGGGATCGGGAAAAACTGTTTTTT. This encodes CATSHRDREKLFF.

This chain links TRBV10-2 with TRBJ2-7; the D gene is possibly TRBD2 (6 bases). The CDR3 is 14 residues long. V dropped 4 bases and J dropped 0 bases, with 10 bases sitting between them. Germline values: CDR1 WSHSY, CDR2 SAAADI. DNA for the CDR3: TGCGCCAGCAGTGGAGAGGGAGGCTCCTACGAGCAGTACTTC. Residues: CASSGEGGSYEQYF.

The chain employs TRBV5-1 and TRBJ2-1; 7 bases fit TRBD2. Trimming cost V 1 base and J 4 bases; bases outside gene matches: 8. This CDR3 spans 16 amino acids. Looked up from germline, CDR1 is SGHRS and CDR2 is YFSETQ. The CDR3 coding sequence is TGCGCCAGCAGCTTGCGCCCGGGGAGGGGTTACAATGAGCAGTTCTTC. As protein: CASSLRPGRGYNEQFF. The full variable domain, its missing parts supplied by reference TRBV5-1 and TRBJ2-1, is KAGVTQTPRYLIKTRGQQVTLSCSPISGHRSVSWYQQTPGQGLQFLFEYFSETQRNKGNFPGRFSGRQFSNSRSEMNVSTLELGDSALYLCASSLRPGRGYNEQFFGPGTRLTVL.

The genes are TRBV5-5 and TRBJ2-2; tentatively, D is TRBD1 or TRBD2 (6 bases each). CDR1 is SGHKS, CDR2 YYEKEE, per germline (reference sequence). Trimming stripped 3 bases from V and 3 bases from J, with 15 bases between. The CDR3 has 16 residues. CDR3 region: CASSSGAQGYTGELFF. The CDR3 region has the DNA TGTGCCAGCAGCTCGGGGGCCCAGGGGTACACCGGGGAGCTGTTTTTT. Based on the CDR3 plus reference TRBV5-5 and TRBJ2-2, the full variable domain is DAGVTQSPTHLIKTRGQQVTLRCSPISGHKSVSWYQQVLGQGPQFIFQYYEKEERGRGNFPDRFSARQFPNYSSELNVNALLLGDSALYLCASSSGAQGYTGELFFGEGSRLTVL.

This chain uses TRBV6-5 with TRBJ1-1; no clear D. Germline CDR1 and CDR2: MNHEY and SVGAGI. This CDR3 is 15 amino acids long. The germline V and J ends were trimmed by 6 bases and 1 base, with 15 bases remaining between them. CDR3 sequence: CASRRESMRNTEAFF. The CDR3 bases are TGTGCCAGCAGACGAGAATCCATGAGGAACACTGAAGCTTTCTTT.

The chain recombines TRBV6-5 with TRBJ1-2; the D gene is possibly TRBD1 (6 bases). The germline CDR1 and CDR2 sequences are MNHEY and SVGAGI. The ends were cut back, 6 bases at V and 1 base at J, with 15 bases in the middle. The CDR3 extends over 15 amino acids. CDR3 in DNA: TGTGCCAGCAGATCCGCGGACAGTATTAACTATGGCTACACCTTC. It yields the protein CASRSADSINYGYTF.